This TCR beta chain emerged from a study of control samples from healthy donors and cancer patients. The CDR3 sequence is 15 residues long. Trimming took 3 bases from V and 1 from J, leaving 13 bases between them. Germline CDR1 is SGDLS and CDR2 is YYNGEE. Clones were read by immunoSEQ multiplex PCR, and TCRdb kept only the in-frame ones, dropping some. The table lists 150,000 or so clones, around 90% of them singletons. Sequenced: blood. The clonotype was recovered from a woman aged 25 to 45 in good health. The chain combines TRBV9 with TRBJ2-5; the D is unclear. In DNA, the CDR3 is TGTGCCAGCAGCGGGAGCGTTGGCTCCCAAGAGACCCAGTACTTC. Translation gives CASSGSVGSQETQYF.